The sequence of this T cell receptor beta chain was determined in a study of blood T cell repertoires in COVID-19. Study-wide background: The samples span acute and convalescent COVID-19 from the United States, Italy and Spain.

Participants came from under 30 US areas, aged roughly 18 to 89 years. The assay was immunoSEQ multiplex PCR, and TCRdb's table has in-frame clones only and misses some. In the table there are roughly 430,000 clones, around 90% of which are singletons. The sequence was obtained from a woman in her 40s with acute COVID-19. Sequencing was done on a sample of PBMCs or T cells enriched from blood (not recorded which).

CDR3 amino acids: CASRETSAAYNEQFF. The CDR3 bases are TGTGCCAGCAGGGAGACTAGCGCGGCCTACAATGAGCAGTTCTTC. The rearrangement joins TRBV6-5 to TRBJ2-1; TRBD2 aligns across 8 bases. Germline CDR1 and CDR2: MNHEY and SVGAGI. Trimming took 6 bases from V and 2 from J; bases not matched to a gene: 6. This CDR3 contains 15 residues.